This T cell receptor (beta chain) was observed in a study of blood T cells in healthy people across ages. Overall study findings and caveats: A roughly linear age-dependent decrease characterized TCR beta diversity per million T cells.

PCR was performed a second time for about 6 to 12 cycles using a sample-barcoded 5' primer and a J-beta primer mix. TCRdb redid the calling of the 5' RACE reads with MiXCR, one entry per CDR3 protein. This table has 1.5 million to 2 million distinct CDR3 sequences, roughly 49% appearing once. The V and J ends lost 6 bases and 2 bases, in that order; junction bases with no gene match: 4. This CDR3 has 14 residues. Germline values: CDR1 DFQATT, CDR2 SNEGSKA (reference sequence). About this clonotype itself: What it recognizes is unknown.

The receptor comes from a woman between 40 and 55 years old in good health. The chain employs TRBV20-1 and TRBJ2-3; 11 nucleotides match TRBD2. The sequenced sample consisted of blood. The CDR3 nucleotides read TGCAGTGCAATAGCGGGGGGGGTCACAGATACGCAGTATTTT. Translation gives CSAIAGGVTDTQYF.